Here is one T cell receptor (beta chain) with its context. CDR1 and CDR2 (germline): MNHNY, SVGAGI (reference sequence). The CDR3 runs 14 residues. V was pared by 6 bases and J by 6 bases, with 9 bases of the junction left unmatched. The record originates from a study of cytomegalovirus exposure and HLA in healthy donors. Sequencing was performed with immunoSEQ multiplex PCR; in TCRdb, only in-frame clones are kept and a portion is missing. The sample lists 95,000 to 150,000 clones; around 90% were seen once. The source of this sequence is a woman aged 18 to 35 in good health and CMV-seronegative. V usage is TRBV6-6 and J usage is TRBJ2-7; 9 positions match TRBD2. The source material was PBMCs. The CDR3 DNA reads TGTGCCAGCAGCTCCAGCGGGGGGCGTAGCGAGCAGTACTTC. This gives the protein CASSSSGGRSEQYF.